One sample yielded the 13 T cell receptor beta chains listed below, sequenced in a study of cytomegalovirus exposure and HLA in healthy donors. Primers: 60 Vbeta forward and 13 Jbeta reverse. The protocol was immunoSEQ multiplex PCR, while the TCRdb copy is restricted to in-frame clones and leaves out a portion. There are 75,000 to 90,000 clones in the sample; more than 70% occur only once, and 4% to 5% lies in the top ten. Sequenced material: PBMCs. The origin of the receptors is a man aged 60 to 69 in good health and CMV-seronegative.

The chain recombines TRBV5-1 with TRBJ2-3; 7 positions agree with TRBD2. The CDR3 consists of 14 residues. V was clipped by 7 bases and J by 4 bases; unmatched bases: 9. CDR1 is SGHRS and CDR2 is YFSETQ in the germline V gene. The CDR3 nucleotides are TGCGCCAGCGGGAAACTAGCGACGGCAGATACGCAGTATTTT. Translation gives CASGKLATADTQYF. Looking up the rest from reference TRBV5-1 and TRBJ2-3 gives the full variable domain: KAGVTQTPRYLIKTRGQQVTLSCSPISGHRSVSWYQQTPGQGLQFLFEYFSETQRNKGNFPGRFSGRQFSNSRSEMNVSTLELGDSALYLCASGKLATADTQYFGPGTRLTVL.

This clone has a handful of counts. The chain joins TRBV6-5 to TRBJ1-2; D unclear. This CDR3 is 11 amino acids long. Germline values: CDR1 MNHEY, CDR2 SVGAGI. CDR3 sequence: CAAQTNYGYTF. DNA for the CDR3: TGTGCGGCCCAAACTAACTATGGCTACACCTTC.

This clone was seen a few times. This sequence joins TRBV11-2 and TRBJ1-4; TRBD1 matches at 7 bases. Germline CDR1 and CDR2: SGHAT and FQNNGV. This CDR3 contains 14 residues. Germline trimming cut 5 bases from V and 8 bases from J; bases unmatched to any gene: 8. CDR3 bases: TGTGCCAGCAGCCGTGACAGGGATAGGGAAAAACTGTTTTTT. This sequence encodes CASSRDRDREKLFF. Drawing the rest from reference TRBV11-2 and TRBJ1-4, the complete variable domain is EAGVAQSPRYKIIEKRQSVAFWCNPISGHATLYWYQQILGQGPKLLIQFQNNGVVDDSQLPKDRFSAERLKGVDSTLKIQPAKLEDSAVYLCASSRDRDREKLFFGSGTQLSVL.

This clone was picked up one time. The rearrangement uses TRBV7-2 and TRBJ1-1, with a weak D call TRBD1 (5 bases). CDR1 SGHTA and CDR2 FQGNSA come from the germline V gene. The V gene lost 2 bases and the J gene lost 1 base, with 14 bases spanning the gap. The CDR3 contains 16 residues. CDR3 bases: TGTGCCAGCAGCTTAAGGGGAAGGAGGGAGAACACTGAAGCTTTCTTT. Amino acid sequence: CASSLRGRRENTEAFF.

The rearrangement links TRBV2 to TRBJ2-1; TRBD2 matches at 12 bases. Germline V CDR1 and CDR2: SNHLY, FYNNEI. The CDR3 consists of 18 residues. V was pared by 2 bases and J by 1 base, with 6 bases of the junction left unmatched. The CDR3 reads CASSERSSGGASYNEQFF. The CDR3 DNA reads TGTGCCAGCAGTGAAAGGTCTAGCGGGGGGGCGTCCTACAATGAGCAGTTCTTC. Using reference TRBV2 and TRBJ2-1 for the parts outside the CDR3, the full variable domain is EPEVTQTPSHQVTQMGQEVILRCVPISNHLYFYWYRQILGQKVEFLVSFYNNEISEKSEIFDDQFSVERPDGSNFTLKIRSTKLEDSAMYFCASSERSSGGASYNEQFFGPGTRLTVL.

V gene TRBV29-1 combines with J gene TRBJ2-7; TRBD1 aligns across 9 bases. CDR1 is SQVTM and CDR2 is ANQGSEA in the germline V gene. CDR3 size: 11 residues. With 8 bases clipped from V and 5 bases from J, the junction kept 4 bases outside the gene matches. CDR3 protein: CSIDRGNEQYF. In nucleotides, the CDR3 is TGCAGCATCGACAGGGGGAACGAGCAGTACTTC.

The chain carries TRBV7-3 and TRBJ1-2, with D perhaps TRBD1 (6 bases). The CDR3 runs 14 residues. CDR1 and CDR2 (germline): SGHTA, FQGTGA. V was pared by 3 bases and J by 4 bases, with 12 bases between. CDR3 loop: CASSFDRWGYGYTF. As DNA, the CDR3 is TGTGCCAGCAGCTTTGACAGGTGGGGCTATGGCTACACCTTC.

The chain joins TRBV9 to TRBJ2-7, with 11 positions matching TRBD2. Looked up from germline, CDR1 is SGDLS and CDR2 is YYNGEE. Trimming cost V 0 bases and J 3 bases; bases outside gene matches: 5. The CDR3 runs to 16 residues. CDR3 bases: TGTGCCAGCAGCGTAGGAGGTAGCGGGGGGGTCTACGAGCAGTACTTC. Protein product: CASSVGGSGGVYEQYF.

The chain links TRBV7-3 to TRBJ2-3; maybe TRBD2 (6 bases). Per the germline V gene, CDR1 is SGHTA and CDR2 is FQGTGA. This CDR3 is 15 amino acids long. Trimming pared 3 bases from V and 6 bases from J, leaving 16 bases between. The CDR3, as DNA: TGTGCCAGCAGCTTCTCGGGGGACCTGGGGGATACGCAGTATTTT. Translated, it gives CASSFSGDLGDTQYF.

The rearrangement links TRBV7-9 to TRBJ2-3; 7 nucleotides match TRBD2. Looked up from germline, CDR1 is SEHNR and CDR2 is FQNEAQ (reference sequence). This CDR3 contains 13 residues. After removal of 4 bases from V and 6 bases from J, the junction contained 4 bases not matched to a gene. CDR3 DNA: TGTGCCAGCAGCTCGAGACTAGCCGATACGCAGTATTTT. As protein: CASSSRLADTQYF.

The chain links TRBV6-4 to TRBJ2-2, with D hard to call. The V end was cut by 5 bases, the J end by 6 bases, with 16 bases between. The CDR3 has 15 residues. Germline assignment: CDR1 MRHNA and CDR2 SNTAGT. DNA for the CDR3: TGTGCCAGCAGTCACACGCCCGAGGCGGCCGGGGAGCTGTTTTTT. It translates to CASSHTPEAAGELFF.

A single count supports this clone. This chain uses TRBV7-3 with TRBJ2-1, with TRBD1 identical over 8 bases. The CDR3 spans 13 residues. The V gene end was trimmed by 5 bases and the J gene end by 15 bases; junction bases not matched to a gene: 12. CDR1 and CDR2 (germline): SGHTA, FQGTGA. This CDR3 reads CASSPSRGPDRFF. CDR3 nucleotides: TGTGCCAGCAGCCCTAGCAGGGGGCCAGACAGGTTCTTC. The full variable domain, completed using reference TRBV7-3 and TRBJ2-1, is GAGVSQTPSNKVTEKGKYVELRCDPISGHTALYWYRQSLGQGPEFLIYFQGTGAADDSGLPNDRFFAVRPEGSVSTLKIQRTERGDSAVYLCASSPSRGPDRFFGPGTRLTVL.

The genes are TRBV7-6 and TRBJ2-5, with 8 bases aligning to TRBD2. V lost 2 bases, J lost 7 bases, and 12 bases stayed unmatched. The CDR3 extends over 16 amino acids. The V gene's germline CDR1 is SGHVS and CDR2 FNYEAQ. The CDR3 region has the DNA TGTGCCAGCAGCTTACCGTCAAGCGGGGGAGCGGGGACCCAGTACTTC. This codes for CASSLPSSGGAGTQYF.